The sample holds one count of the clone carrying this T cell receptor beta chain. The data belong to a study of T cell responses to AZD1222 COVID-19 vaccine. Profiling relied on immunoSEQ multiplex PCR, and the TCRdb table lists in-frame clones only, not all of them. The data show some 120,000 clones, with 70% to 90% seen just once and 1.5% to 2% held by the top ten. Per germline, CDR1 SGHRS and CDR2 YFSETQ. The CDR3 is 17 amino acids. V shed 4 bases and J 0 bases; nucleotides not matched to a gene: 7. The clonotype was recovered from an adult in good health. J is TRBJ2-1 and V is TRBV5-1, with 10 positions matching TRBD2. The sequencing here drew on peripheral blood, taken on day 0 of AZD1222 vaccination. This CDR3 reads CASSTGLAAASYNEQFF. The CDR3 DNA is TGCGCCAGCAGCACAGGACTAGCGGCCGCCTCCTACAATGAGCAGTTCTTC.